The 8 T cell receptor beta chains presented below share a single source sample, sequenced in a study of CD8 T cell repertoires and HIV-1 epitope variants. The table came from immunoSEQ multiplex PCR; TCRdb's copy has only in-frame clones and leaves some out. The sample holds 5,100 or so clones, around 69% seen once. These receptors lack a known antigen. The specimen sequenced was cultured CD8+ T cells derived from PBMCs. These receptors were taken from a male donor with HIV.

The V and J genes are TRBV19 and TRBJ2-2, with D uncertain. Germline lookup yields CDR1 LNHDA and CDR2 SQIVND (reference sequence). V was cut by 5 bases and J by 4 bases, with 8 bases left in between. The CDR3 runs 13 residues. The CDR3 nucleotides read TGTGCCAGTAGTCCCTCGGGCACCGGGGAGCTGTTTTTT. Encoded protein: CASSPSGTGELFF.

V is TRBV6-5 and J is TRBJ1-1, with D uncertain. V was shortened by 6 bases and J by 1 base, with 9 bases between the two germline ends. The CDR3 runs to 13 residues. Germline V gives CDR1 MNHEY, CDR2 SVGAGI. In DNA, the CDR3 is TGTGCCAGCAGGGAAAATGGGAACACTGAAGCTTTCTTT. This codes for CASRENGNTEAFF.

This clone has a handful of counts. V is TRBV7-6 and J is TRBJ2-1, with D tentatively TRBD1 (6 bases). The germline V and J ends were trimmed by 1 base and 10 bases, with 20 bases remaining between them. The CDR3 loop spans 16 amino acids. Germline-derived CDR1 and CDR2 are SGHVS and FNYEAQ. The chain's CDR3 is CASSLDRRGTRDEQFF. The DNA of the CDR3 is TGTGCCAGCAGCTTAGATAGGCGAGGGACACGGGACGAGCAGTTCTTC.

The table lists this clone with a few counts. This sequence joins TRBV19 and TRBJ1-1; 8 bases agree with TRBD1. Trimming removed 11 bases from V and 11 bases from J; junction bases left unmatched: 10. CDR3 length equals 11 residues. Germline CDR1 is LNHDA and CDR2 is SQIVND (reference sequence). The CDR3, as DNA: TGTGCCTTCTCAGGGGGCGCGGGGGCTTTCTTT. This translates into CAFSGGAGAFF.

The V call is TRBV7-2, the J call TRBJ1-2; 8 bases are a match to TRBD1. The CDR3 length is 13 residues. Germline V lookup: CDR1 SGHTA, CDR2 FQGNSA. The trim removed 6 bases at V and 7 bases at J, leaving 7 bases unmatched. The CDR3 sequence is CASRSGTGSGYTF. The CDR3 nucleotides read TGTGCCAGCAGATCCGGGACAGGTAGTGGCTACACCTTC.

This clone was detected once. This chain links TRBV7-9 with TRBJ1-4; 10 bases line up with TRBD1. In germline, CDR1 is SEHNR, CDR2 FQNEAQ (reference sequence). V lost 7 bases to trimming and J lost 8 bases; unmatched junction nucleotides: 10. This CDR3 spans 15 amino acids. CDR3 residues: CASTLGDRGEEKLFF. CDR3 sequence (DNA): TGTGCCAGCACCCTTGGGGACAGGGGTGAAGAAAAACTGTTTTTT.

V gene TRBV5-4 combines with J gene TRBJ2-1; D call uncertain. The CDR3 is made up of 13 amino acids. Germline V gene lookup returns CDR1 SGHNT and CDR2 YYREEE (reference sequence). V dropped 4 bases and J dropped 0 bases, with 5 bases sitting between them. Written as DNA, the CDR3 is TGTGCCAGCAGCGGTAGCTCCTACAATGAGCAGTTCTTC. Translating it yields CASSGSSYNEQFF.

The rearrangement joins TRBV9 to TRBJ1-2; D is unclear. The CDR3 covers 14 residues. V was shortened by 2 bases and J by 2 bases, with 10 bases between the two germline ends. Germline V gives CDR1 SGDLS, CDR2 YYNGEE. CDR3 region: CASSVESDNYGYTF. DNA of the CDR3: TGTGCCAGCAGCGTCGAATCGGACAACTATGGCTACACCTTC. Based on the CDR3 plus reference TRBV9 and TRBJ1-2, the full variable domain is DSGVTQTPKHLITATGQRVTLRCSPRSGDLSVYWYQQSLDQGLQFLIQYYNGEERAKGNILERFSAQQFPDLHSELNLSSLELGDSALYFCASSVESDNYGYTFGSGTRLTVV.